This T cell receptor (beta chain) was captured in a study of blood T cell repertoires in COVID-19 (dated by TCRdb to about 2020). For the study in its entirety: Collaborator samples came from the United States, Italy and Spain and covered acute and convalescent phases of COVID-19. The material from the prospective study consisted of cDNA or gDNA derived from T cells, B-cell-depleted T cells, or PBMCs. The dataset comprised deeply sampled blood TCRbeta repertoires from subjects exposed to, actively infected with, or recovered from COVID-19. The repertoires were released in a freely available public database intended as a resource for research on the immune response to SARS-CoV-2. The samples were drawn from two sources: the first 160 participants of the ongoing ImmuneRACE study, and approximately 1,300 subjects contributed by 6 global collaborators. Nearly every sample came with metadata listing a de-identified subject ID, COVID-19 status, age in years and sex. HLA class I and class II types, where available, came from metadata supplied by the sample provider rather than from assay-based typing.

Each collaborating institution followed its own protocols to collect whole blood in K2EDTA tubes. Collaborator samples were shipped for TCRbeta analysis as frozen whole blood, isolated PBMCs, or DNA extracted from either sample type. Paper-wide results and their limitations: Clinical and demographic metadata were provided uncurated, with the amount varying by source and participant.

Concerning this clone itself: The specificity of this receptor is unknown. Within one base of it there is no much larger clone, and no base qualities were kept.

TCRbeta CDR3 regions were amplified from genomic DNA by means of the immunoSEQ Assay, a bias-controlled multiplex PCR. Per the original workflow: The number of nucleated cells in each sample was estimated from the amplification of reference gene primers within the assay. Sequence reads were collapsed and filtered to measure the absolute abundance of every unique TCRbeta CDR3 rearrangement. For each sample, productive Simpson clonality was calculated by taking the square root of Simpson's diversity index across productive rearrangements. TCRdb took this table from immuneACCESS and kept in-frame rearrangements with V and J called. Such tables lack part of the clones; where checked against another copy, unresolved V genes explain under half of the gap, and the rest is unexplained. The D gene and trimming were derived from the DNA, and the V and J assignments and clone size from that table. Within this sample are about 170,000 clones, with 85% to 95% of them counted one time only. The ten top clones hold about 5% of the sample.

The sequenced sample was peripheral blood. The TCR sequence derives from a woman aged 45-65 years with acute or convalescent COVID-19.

The CDR3 sequence is CASSIPAGTGELFF. DNA sequence: TGTGCCAGTAGTATCCCGGCGGGAACCGGGGAGCTGTTTTTT. The receptor chain draws on TRBV19 and TRBJ2-2; the D segment could be TRBD2, given 6 matching bases. Measured from the cysteine to the phenylalanine, the CDR3 is 14 residues long. Only CDR3 DNA remains: 42 bases, in frame from the first base. Deletion took 3 bases off V and 5 bases off J, with a span of 10 bases between the germline ends. The germline V gene (reference sequence) supplies CDR1 LNHDA and CDR2 SQIVND.